Below, 4 T cell receptor beta chains from the same sample are listed, as sequenced in a study of blood T cells in healthy people across ages. Sample-barcoded 5' priming and a J-beta primer mix drove a second PCR of 7 to 11 cycles. TCRdb re-analysed the 5' RACE reads in MiXCR, keeping a single row per CDR3 protein. The sample has 650,000 to 1,000,000 distinct CDR3 sequences; about 34% are singletons. Input material: blood. The receptors derive from a man aged 18 to 29 in good health.

As regards this clonotype: A read error may be the cause here, since a much bigger clone is one base away. This chain uses TRBV3-1 with TRBJ2-4; 9 bases fit TRBD1. CDR1 is LGHDT and CDR2 is YNNKEL in the germline V gene (reference sequence). CDR3 length equals 15 residues. V was clipped by 0 bases and J by 9 bases; unmatched bases: 6. The CDR3 DNA sequence: TGTGCCAGCAGCCAAGAGAAGACAGGGGGAGGCATTCAGTACTTC. Amino acids: CASSQEKTGGGIQYF.

This chain uses TRBV5-1 with TRBJ2-1, with 8 positions matching TRBD2. With the DNA end fitting TRBJ2-7 better, the J assignment may be wrong. There are 17 residues in the CDR3. The V gene's germline CDR1 is SGHRS and CDR2 YFSETQ. This CDR3 reads CASSFSEAGEAYNEQYF. The CDR3, as DNA: TGCGCCAGCAGCTTCAGCGAAGCGGGAGAGGCCTACAATGAGCAGTACTTC.

V gene TRBV5-1 combines with J gene TRBJ2-4; D unresolved. Looked up from germline, CDR1 is SGHRS and CDR2 is YFSETQ. The CDR3 consists of 11 residues. V lost 9 bases, J lost 4 bases, and 8 bases lay in between. This CDR3 is CAIGSKNIQYF. CDR3 coding DNA: TGCGCCATCGGCAGTAAAAACATTCAGTACTTC.

This chain links TRBV3-1 with TRBJ2-7; D is undetermined. Germline CDR1 reads LGHDT; CDR2 reads YNNKEL (reference sequence). The CDR3 length is 15 residues. Trimming pared 1 base from V and 2 bases from J, leaving 12 bases between. In DNA form, the CDR3 reads TGTGCCAGCAGCCAAGGGTTTGTCAGGCCCTACGAGCAGTACTTC. Its translation is CASSQGFVRPYEQYF.